This T cell receptor (beta chain) was captured in a study of T-cell reconstitution after alpha-beta-depleted transplantation in children (dated by TCRdb to 2015 to 2016). Turning to the overall study: The study quantitatively tracked T-cell immune reconstitution after TCRalphabeta/CD19-depleted allogeneic hematopoietic cell transplantation in children using TCR repertoire profiling.

The protocol used for the library was PCR. Sequencing relied on an Illumina HiSeq 2500. TCR libraries were prepared with molecular barcoding, using unique molecular identifiers to normalize TCRbeta repertoire quantification. The raw public data were reprocessed by TCRdb itself: fastp quality trimming at Q25, MiXCR clonotype calling, in-frame beta chains only. Merged by CDR3 protein, the rows form single entries marked with the most common genes and DNA. The table for this sample lists fewer than 500,000 distinct CDR3 sequences; around 46% of them were counted only once. Of the sample, approximately 25% is held by the ten largest clones. This clonotype came up a few times. Its recognized antigen is unknown. No clone much larger than this one lies a single base away; base qualities are absent. What the authors observed across the whole study: Over the following months the frequencies of hyperexpanded clones went down, and after one year T-cell counts and TCRbeta diversity were mostly credited to newly produced T cells. In some patients, the high TCRbeta diversity seen at day 60 was put down to recipient T cells and intrathymic progenitors that had survived conditioning. The apparently early recovery of alphabetaT-cell counts about two months after transplant reportedly depended on only several hundred rapidly expanded clones that came from non-depleted graft cells.

The CDR3 runs 14 residues from the cysteine to the phenylalanine. Only CDR3 DNA is held: 42 bases, read in frame from base 1. V loses 0 bases, J loses 2 bases, and the germline ends lie 8 bases apart. The germline V gene (reference sequence) sets CDR1 to MNHEY and CDR2 to SMNVEV. The treatment or condition label, as the study defines it: allogeneic hematopoietic cell transplantation with graft depleted of TCRalphabeta T cells and CD19 B cells. The children who served as transplant recipients had been given grafts of TCRalphabeta/CD19-depleted allogeneic hematopoietic cells. The origin of this receptor is a girl aged 2-10 years with aplastic anemia, due to receive a stem cell transplant. The sequencing here drew on PBMCs, taken before TCRalphabeta/CD19-depleted stem cell transplant. The V and J segments used are TRBV27 and TRBJ2-7; no D gene is confidently identified. The nucleotides read TGTGCCAGCAGTTTATCCCGGGCCACCTACGAGCAGTACTTC. It translates as CASSLSRATYEQYF.